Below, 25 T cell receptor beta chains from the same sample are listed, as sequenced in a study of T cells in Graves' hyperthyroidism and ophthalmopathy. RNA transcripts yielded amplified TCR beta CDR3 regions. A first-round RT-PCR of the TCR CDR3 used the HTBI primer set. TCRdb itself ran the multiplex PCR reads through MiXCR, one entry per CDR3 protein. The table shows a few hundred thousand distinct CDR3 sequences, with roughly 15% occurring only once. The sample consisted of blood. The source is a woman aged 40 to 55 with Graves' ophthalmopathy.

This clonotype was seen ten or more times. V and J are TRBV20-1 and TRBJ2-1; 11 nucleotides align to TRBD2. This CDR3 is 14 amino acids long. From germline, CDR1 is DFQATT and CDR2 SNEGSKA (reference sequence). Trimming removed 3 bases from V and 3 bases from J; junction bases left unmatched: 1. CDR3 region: CSARGTSGYNEQFF. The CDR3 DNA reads TGCAGTGCTAGGGGGACTAGCGGCTACAATGAGCAGTTCTTC.

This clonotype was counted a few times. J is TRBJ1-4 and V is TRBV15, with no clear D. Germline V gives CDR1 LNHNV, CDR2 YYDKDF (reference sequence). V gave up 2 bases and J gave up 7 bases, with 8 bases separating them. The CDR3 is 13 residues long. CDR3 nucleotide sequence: TGTGCCACCAGCAGATGGAGGAGTGAAAAACTGTTTTTT. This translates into CATSRWRSEKLFF.

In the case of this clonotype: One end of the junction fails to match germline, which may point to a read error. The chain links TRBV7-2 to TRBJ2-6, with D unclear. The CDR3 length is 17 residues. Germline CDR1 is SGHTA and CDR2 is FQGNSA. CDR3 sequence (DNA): TGCGCCAGCAGCCAAGCCCAGGAATATACTGGGGCCAACGTCCTGACTTTC. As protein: CASSQAQEYTGANVLTF.

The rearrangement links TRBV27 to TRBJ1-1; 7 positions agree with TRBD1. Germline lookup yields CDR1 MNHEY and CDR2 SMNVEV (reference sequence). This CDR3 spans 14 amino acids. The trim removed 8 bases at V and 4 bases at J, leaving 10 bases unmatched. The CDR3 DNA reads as TGTGCCAGCCGAACAGGGGCGGGCGGCACTGAAGCTTTCTTT. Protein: CASRTGAGGTEAFF.

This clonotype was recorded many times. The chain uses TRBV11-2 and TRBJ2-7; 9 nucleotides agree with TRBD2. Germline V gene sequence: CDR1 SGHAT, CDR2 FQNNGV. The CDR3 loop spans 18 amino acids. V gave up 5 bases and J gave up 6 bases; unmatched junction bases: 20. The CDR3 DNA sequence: TGTGCCAGCAGCCCGTCATTTATCGTCCTAGCGGGACTCTCCGAGCAGTACTTC. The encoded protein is CASSPSFIVLAGLSEQYF.

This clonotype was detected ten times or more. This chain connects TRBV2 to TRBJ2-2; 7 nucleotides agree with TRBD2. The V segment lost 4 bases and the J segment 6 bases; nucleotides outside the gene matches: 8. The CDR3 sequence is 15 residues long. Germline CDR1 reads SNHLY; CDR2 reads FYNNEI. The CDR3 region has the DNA TGTGCCAGCAGTGCGGCCCGGGGAGGGGCCGGGGAGCTGTTTTTT. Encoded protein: CASSAARGGAGELFF.

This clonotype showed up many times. CDR3 bases: TGCGCCAGCAGTTGCAATGTCAGTCCGTGTAATCAGCCCCAGCATTTT. The encoded protein is CASSCNVSPCNQPQHF. The rearrangement uses TRBV10-1 and TRBJ1-5; no definite D call. The CDR3 consists of 16 residues. CDR1 is WNHNN and CDR2 is SYGVQD in the germline V gene (reference sequence). Trimming stripped 5 bases from V and 4 bases from J, with 18 bases between.

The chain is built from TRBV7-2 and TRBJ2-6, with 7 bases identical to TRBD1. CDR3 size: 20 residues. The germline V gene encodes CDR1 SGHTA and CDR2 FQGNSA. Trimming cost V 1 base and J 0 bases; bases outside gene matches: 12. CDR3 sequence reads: CASSLVFRRQGSSGANVLTF. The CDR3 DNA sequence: TGTGCCAGCAGCTTAGTTTTCCGAAGACAGGGCAGCTCTGGGGCCAACGTCCTGACTTTC.

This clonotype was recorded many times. The DNA of the CDR3 is TGCGCCAGCAGCTGGACTAGCGGGACAGATACGCAGTATTTT. Translating gives CASSWTSGTDTQYF. The chain joins TRBV5-1 to TRBJ2-3; TRBD2 matches 11 bases. V lost 3 bases and J lost 3; bases outside the gene matches: 0. Germline V gene data show CDR1 as SGHRS and CDR2 as YFSETQ. The CDR3 is 14 amino acids.

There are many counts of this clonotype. CDR3 in DNA: TGTGCCAGCTGGAGGCAGGGGAGCACAGATACGCAGTATTTT. Translating it yields CASWRQGSTDTQYF. This chain links TRBV6-1 with TRBJ2-3; possible D gene TRBD1, 6 bases. Germline V CDR1 and CDR2: MNHNS, SASEGT. This CDR3 spans 14 amino acids. Between the trimmed V and J ends, which lost 8 bases and 0 bases, there was a span of 12 bases.

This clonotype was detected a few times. CDR3 bases: TGTGCCAGCAGTGGACTAGCGGGGGGAAGCACAGATACGCAGTATTTT. This gives the protein CASSGLAGGSTDTQYF. The chain carries TRBV6-4 and TRBJ2-3, with TRBD2 identical over 13 bases. The germline V gene encodes CDR1 MRHNA and CDR2 SNTAGT. V lost 4 bases and J lost 0; bases outside the gene matches: 1. There are 16 residues in the CDR3.

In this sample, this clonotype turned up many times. The CDR3 nucleotides read TGTGCCACCAGTGATTCCTCCCCTACCAGGGCAGGGGAGACCCAGTACTTC. It codes for CATSDSSPTRAGETQYF. J is TRBJ2-5 and V is TRBV24-1; D may be TRBD1 (5 bases). The V gene lost 2 bases and the J gene lost 5 bases, with 20 bases spanning the gap. Germline V CDR1 and CDR2: KGHDR, SFDVKD. CDR3 length equals 17 residues.

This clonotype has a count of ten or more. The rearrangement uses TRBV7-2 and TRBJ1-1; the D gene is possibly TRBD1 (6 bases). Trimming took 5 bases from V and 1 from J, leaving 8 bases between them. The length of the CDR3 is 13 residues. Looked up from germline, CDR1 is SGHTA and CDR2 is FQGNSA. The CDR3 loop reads CASSNRANTEAFF. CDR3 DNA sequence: TGTGCCAGCAGCAACAGGGCGAACACTGAAGCTTTCTTT.

CDR3 amino acids: CASSLKAPWGLNEAFF. The CDR3 region has the DNA TGTGCCAGTAGTTTAAAGGCGCCTTGGGGGTTAAATGAAGCTTTCTTT. The V call is TRBV19, the J call TRBJ1-1; the D gene is possibly TRBD1 (5 bases). V lost 5 bases to trimming and J lost 7 bases, with 23 bases between them. The germline V gene has CDR1 LNHDA and CDR2 SQIVND (reference sequence). The CDR3 consists of 16 residues.

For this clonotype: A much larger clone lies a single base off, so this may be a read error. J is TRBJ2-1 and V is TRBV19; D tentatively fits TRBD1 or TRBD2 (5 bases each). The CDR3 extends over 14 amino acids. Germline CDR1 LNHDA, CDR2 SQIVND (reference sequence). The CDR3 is CASSIGGAYNGQFF. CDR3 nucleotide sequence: TGTGCCAGTAGTATAGGAGGGGCCTACAATGGGCAGTTCTTC. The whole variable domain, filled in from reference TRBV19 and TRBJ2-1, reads DGGITQSPKYLFRKEGQNVTLSCEQNLNHDAMYWYRQDPGQGLRLIYYSQIVNDFQKGDIAEGYSVSREKKESFPLTVTSAQKNPTAFYLCASSIGGAYNGQFFGPGTRLTVL.

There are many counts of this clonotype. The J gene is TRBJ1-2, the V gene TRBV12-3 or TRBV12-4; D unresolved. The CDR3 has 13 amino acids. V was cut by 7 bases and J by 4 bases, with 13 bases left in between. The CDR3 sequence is CASTSHTVYGYTF. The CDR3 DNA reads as TGTGCCAGCACCTCCCATACTGTCTATGGCTACACCTTC.

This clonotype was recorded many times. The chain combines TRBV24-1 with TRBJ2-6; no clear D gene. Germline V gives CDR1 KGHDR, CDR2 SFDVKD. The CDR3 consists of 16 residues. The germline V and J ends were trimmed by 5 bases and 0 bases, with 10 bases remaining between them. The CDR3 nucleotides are TGTGCCACCAGTGCCTCGACACACTCTGGGGCCAACGTCCTGACTTTC. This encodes CATSASTHSGANVLTF.

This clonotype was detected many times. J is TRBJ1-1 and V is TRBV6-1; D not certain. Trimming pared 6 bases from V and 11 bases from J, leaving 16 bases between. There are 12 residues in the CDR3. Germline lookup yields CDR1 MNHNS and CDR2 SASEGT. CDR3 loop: CASRDGLKGAFF. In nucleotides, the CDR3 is TGTGCCAGCAGAGATGGACTTAAAGGCGCTTTCTTT.

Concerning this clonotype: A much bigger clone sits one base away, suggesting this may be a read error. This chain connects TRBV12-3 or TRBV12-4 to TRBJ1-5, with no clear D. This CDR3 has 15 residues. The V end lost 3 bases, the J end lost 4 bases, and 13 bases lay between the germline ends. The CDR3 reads CASSLEEATNQPQHF. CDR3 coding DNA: TGTGCCAGCAGTTTGGAGGAGGCCACGAATCAGCCCCAGCATTTT.

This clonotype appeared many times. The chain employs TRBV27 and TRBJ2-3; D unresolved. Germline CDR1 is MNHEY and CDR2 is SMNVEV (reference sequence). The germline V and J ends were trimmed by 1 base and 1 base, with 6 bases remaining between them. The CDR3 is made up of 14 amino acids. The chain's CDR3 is CASSLWVGTDTQYF. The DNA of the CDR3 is TGTGCCAGCAGTTTATGGGTCGGCACAGATACGCAGTATTTT.

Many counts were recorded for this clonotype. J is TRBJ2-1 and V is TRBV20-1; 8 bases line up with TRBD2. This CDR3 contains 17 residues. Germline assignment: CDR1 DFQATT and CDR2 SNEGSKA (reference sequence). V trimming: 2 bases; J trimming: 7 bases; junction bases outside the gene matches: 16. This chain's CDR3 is CSARSLVAGLRTNEQFF. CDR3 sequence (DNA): TGCAGTGCTAGAAGTCTCGTAGCGGGGCTGAGGACGAATGAGCAGTTCTTC.

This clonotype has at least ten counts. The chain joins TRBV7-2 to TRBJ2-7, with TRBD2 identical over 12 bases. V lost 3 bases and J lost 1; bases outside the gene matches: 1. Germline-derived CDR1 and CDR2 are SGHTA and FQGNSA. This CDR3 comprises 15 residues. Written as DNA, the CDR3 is TGTGCCAGCAGCTTCACTAGCGGGGGGTCCTACGAGCAGTACTTC. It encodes CASSFTSGGSYEQYF.

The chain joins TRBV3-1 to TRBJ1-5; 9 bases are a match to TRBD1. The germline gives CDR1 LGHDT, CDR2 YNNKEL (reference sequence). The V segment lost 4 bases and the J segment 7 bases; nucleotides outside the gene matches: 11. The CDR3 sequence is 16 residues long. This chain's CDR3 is CASSPDRDRDRQPQHF. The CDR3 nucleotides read TGTGCCAGCAGCCCGGACCGGGACAGGGACCGGCAGCCCCAGCATTTT. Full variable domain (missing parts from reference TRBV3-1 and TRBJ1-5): DTAVSQTPKYLVTQMGNDKSIKCEQNLGHDTMYWYKQDSKKFLKIMFSYNNKELIINETVPNRFSPKSPDKAHLNLHINSLELGDSAVYFCASSPDRDRDRQPQHFGDGTRLSIL.

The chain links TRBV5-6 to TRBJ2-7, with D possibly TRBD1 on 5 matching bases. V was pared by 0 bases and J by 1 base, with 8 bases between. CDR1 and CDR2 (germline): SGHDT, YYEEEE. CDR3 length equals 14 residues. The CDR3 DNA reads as TGTGCCAGCAGCTTGGGGAGACAGTCCTACGAGCAGTACTTC. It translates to CASSLGRQSYEQYF.

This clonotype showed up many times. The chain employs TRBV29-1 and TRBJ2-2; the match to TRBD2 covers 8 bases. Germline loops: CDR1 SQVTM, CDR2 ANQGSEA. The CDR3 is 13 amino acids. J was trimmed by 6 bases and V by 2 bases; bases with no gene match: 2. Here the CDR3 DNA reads TGCAGCGTTGAAAGCGGGGGCGCCGGGGAGCTGTTTTTT. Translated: CSVESGGAGELFF.